This TCR beta chain was sequenced during a study of PD-1 blockade in classical Hodgkin lymphoma. A note on this clone: Its antigen is not identified.

Assay: immunoSEQ multiplex PCR; the TCRdb copy retains only in-frame clones and omits some. The data show 30,000 or so clones, with over 70% seen just once and around a sixth held by the top ten. The time point here: cycle 4 day 1 (C4D1), after about 6 weeks of nivolumab. Every patient relapsed after autologous stem cell transplantation, and brentuximab vedotin exposure varied. Germline V gene lookup returns CDR1 WNHNN and CDR2 SYGVQD (reference sequence). CDR3 length equals 18 residues. V lost 2 bases and J 0 bases, leaving 16 bases between the germline ends. Study-wide results and caveats: CD4+ TCR diversity climbed significantly by C4D1, unlike CD8+ TCR diversity.

This clonotype originated in a human donor with classical Hodgkin lymphoma. The source material was peripheral blood mononuclear cells (PBMCs), sampled before the fourth cycle of nivolumab. The chain joins TRBV10-1 to TRBJ1-4; D is uncertain. CDR3 DNA sequence: TGCGCCAGCAGTGAGAGGTGGGGTTGGGCAGCAACTAATGAAAAACTGTTTTTT. It encodes CASSERWGWAATNEKLFF.